This TCR beta chain was identified in a study of OX40 agonist ivuxolimab in advanced cancers. Background on the study: An agonistic human IgG2 monoclonal antibody against OX40 (CD134) was given. Study-level findings and limits: No antigen was identified for the clonally expanded peripheral T cells. Average numbers of expanded clones were greater in CD8+ T cells than in CD4+. In the 0.1 to 3.0 mg/kg range, CD4+ and CD8+ blood T cells had expanded clonally by week 6.

Germline loops: CDR1 MNHEY, CDR2 SVGAGI. This CDR3 comprises 15 residues. The V segment lost 5 bases and the J segment 2 bases; nucleotides outside the gene matches: 6. Turning to this clone: The antigen is undetermined.

Some clones are missing from TCRdb's copy, which holds only in-frame ones; the method was immunoSEQ multiplex PCR. In the table there are roughly 29,000 clones, roughly nine tenths of which are singletons. The specimen comprised CD4+ or CD8+ T cells sorted from blood, sampled in a trial of the OX40 agonist ivuxolimab. This chain links TRBV6-5 with TRBJ1-5, with 7 bases aligning to TRBD1. The clonotype comes from an adult with an advanced solid tumor such as melanoma, head and neck, liver or kidney cancer. CDR3 sequence (DNA): TGTGCCAGCAGTACAGACAGGGACCGCAATCAGCCCCAGCATTTT. Translated: CASSTDRDRNQPQHF.